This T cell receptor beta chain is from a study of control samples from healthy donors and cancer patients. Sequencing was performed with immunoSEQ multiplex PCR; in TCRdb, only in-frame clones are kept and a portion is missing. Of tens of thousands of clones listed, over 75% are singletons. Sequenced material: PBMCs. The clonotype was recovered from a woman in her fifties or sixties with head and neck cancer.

The CDR3 DNA is TGTGCCAGCAGTTTCCCGGCTAGCGGGGGAGGGAATGAGCAGTTCTTC. Its protein product is CASSFPASGGGNEQFF. The chain links TRBV27 to TRBJ2-1; 10 bases fit TRBD2. CDR1 and CDR2 (germline): MNHEY, SMNVEV (reference sequence). V lost 3 bases to trimming and J lost 7 bases; unmatched junction nucleotides: 9. This CDR3 has 16 amino acids.